Following are 11 T cell receptor beta chains from one sample sequenced in a study of graft-versus-host responses after intestinal transplantation. Method: immunoSEQ multiplex PCR; TCRdb's copy keeps in-frame clones and lacks some. There are 20,000 to 30,000 clones in the sample; approximately 87% occur only once, and more than 0.95% lies in the top ten. The specimen comprised PBMCs, sampled about 27 days after intestinal transplant. The receptors derive from a human patient who received an intestinal transplant, so some T cells may come from the graft donor.

The chain employs TRBV5-1 and TRBJ2-2, with 9 bases that match TRBD1. CDR3 length equals 16 residues. Germline V gene lookup returns CDR1 SGHRS and CDR2 YFSETQ. Unmatched junction bases numbered 8, after V lost 0 bases and J lost 8 bases. DNA for the CDR3: TGCGCCAGCAGCTTGGAGTCGGGACAGGGCGGAGGGGAGCTGTTTTTT. Amino acid sequence: CASSLESGQGGGELFF. Full variable domain (rest looked up from reference TRBV5-1 and TRBJ2-2): KAGVTQTPRYLIKTRGQQVTLSCSPISGHRSVSWYQQTPGQGLQFLFEYFSETQRNKGNFPGRFSGRQFSNSRSEMNVSTLELGDSALYLCASSLESGQGGGELFFGEGSRLTVL.

The chain couples TRBV27 to TRBJ1-3; 11 nucleotides agree with TRBD1. V shed 5 bases and J 2 bases; nucleotides not matched to a gene: 5. The CDR3 length is 16 residues. The germline V gene has CDR1 MNHEY and CDR2 SMNVEV (reference sequence). CDR3 DNA sequence: TGTGCCAGCAGTCCAATGGGACAGGGGGCTGGAAACACCATATATTTT. Translating it yields CASSPMGQGAGNTIYF.

CDR3 region: CASSLAGLEETQYF. The DNA of the CDR3 is TGCGCCAGCAGCTTGGCAGGACTAGAAGAGACCCAGTACTTC. V and J are TRBV5-1 and TRBJ2-5, with 7 bases fitting TRBD2. Germline-derived CDR1 and CDR2 are SGHRS and YFSETQ. Unmatched junction bases numbered 2, after V lost 0 bases and J lost 3 bases. The CDR3 has 14 amino acids.

V gene TRBV27 combines with J gene TRBJ2-7, with 11 bases aligning to TRBD2. Germline CDR1 reads MNHEY; CDR2 reads SMNVEV (reference sequence). With 4 bases clipped from V and 6 bases from J, the junction kept 5 bases outside the gene matches. The CDR3 consists of 14 residues. The CDR3 DNA reads TGTGCCAGCAGTTCGACTAGCGGGACTCGCGAGCAGTACTTC. Translating it yields CASSSTSGTREQYF.

V usage is TRBV10-1 and J usage is TRBJ2-3; D tentatively reads TRBD1 or TRBD2 (5 bases each). The germline CDR1 and CDR2 sequences are WNHNN and SYGVQD (reference sequence). V was shortened by 8 bases and J by 0 bases, with 15 bases between the two germline ends. CDR3 length: 15 amino acids. In nucleotides, the CDR3 is TGCGCCAGCCCCGATCAGGGACCTAGCACAGATACGCAGTATTTT. Translation gives CASPDQGPSTDTQYF.

The chain joins TRBV19 to TRBJ1-1; D may be TRBD1 (6 bases). Trimming stripped 2 bases from V and 1 base from J, with 17 bases between. The CDR3 contains 17 residues. Germline lookup yields CDR1 LNHDA and CDR2 SQIVND (reference sequence). CDR3 sequence reads: CASSIRSLGGPNTEAFF. The DNA for the CDR3 is TGTGCCAGTAGTATAAGGAGTCTTGGGGGGCCGAACACTGAAGCTTTCTTT.

The CDR3 bases are TGTGCCAGCAGCCAAGTTAGGCTTGGGAGAGATACGCAGTATTTT. Translated: CASSQVRLGRDTQYF. The chain has TRBV14 and TRBJ2-3; tentatively, D is TRBD2 (5 bases). The CDR3 is 15 amino acids. V shed 1 base and J shed 5 bases, with 13 bases lying between them. CDR1 and CDR2 (germline): SGHDN, FVKESK.

The V gene is TRBV6-6, the J gene TRBJ2-3; D is unclear. Deletions cut 3 bases from V and 6 bases from J, with 7 bases between. This CDR3 contains 12 residues. Per germline, CDR1 MNHNY and CDR2 SVGAGI (reference sequence). In DNA, the CDR3 is TGTGCCAGCAGTTATCATGCGGATACGCAGTATTTT. It translates to CASSYHADTQYF.

The V call is TRBV28, the J call TRBJ1-1; no definite D call. The CDR3 covers 13 residues. V gave up 7 bases and J gave up 4 bases, with 13 bases separating them. From germline, CDR1 is MDHEN and CDR2 SYDVKM. The CDR3: CASTWNIGTEAFF. CDR3 DNA sequence: TGTGCCAGCACCTGGAACATCGGCACTGAAGCTTTCTTT.

The chain links TRBV5-1 to TRBJ2-2; D unclear. Germline CDR1 is SGHRS and CDR2 is YFSETQ. The length of the CDR3 is 18 residues. The V end was cut by 1 base, the J end by 2 bases, with 18 bases between. The CDR3 coding sequence is TGCGCCAGCAGCTTGCTTGGCGTCAAAAGGGCTAACACCGGGGAGCTGTTTTTT. The encoded protein is CASSLLGVKRANTGELFF.

The J gene is TRBJ1-1, the V gene TRBV4-1; 8 bases map to TRBD1. Germline V lookup: CDR1 MGHRA, CDR2 YSYEKL. The CDR3 spans 15 residues. V dropped 1 base and J dropped 4; count of bases not matched to a gene: 5. CDR3 nucleotides: TGCGCCAGCAGCCAAGGTCAACAGGGGGGCACTGAAGCTTTCTTT. This translates into CASSQGQQGGTEAFF.